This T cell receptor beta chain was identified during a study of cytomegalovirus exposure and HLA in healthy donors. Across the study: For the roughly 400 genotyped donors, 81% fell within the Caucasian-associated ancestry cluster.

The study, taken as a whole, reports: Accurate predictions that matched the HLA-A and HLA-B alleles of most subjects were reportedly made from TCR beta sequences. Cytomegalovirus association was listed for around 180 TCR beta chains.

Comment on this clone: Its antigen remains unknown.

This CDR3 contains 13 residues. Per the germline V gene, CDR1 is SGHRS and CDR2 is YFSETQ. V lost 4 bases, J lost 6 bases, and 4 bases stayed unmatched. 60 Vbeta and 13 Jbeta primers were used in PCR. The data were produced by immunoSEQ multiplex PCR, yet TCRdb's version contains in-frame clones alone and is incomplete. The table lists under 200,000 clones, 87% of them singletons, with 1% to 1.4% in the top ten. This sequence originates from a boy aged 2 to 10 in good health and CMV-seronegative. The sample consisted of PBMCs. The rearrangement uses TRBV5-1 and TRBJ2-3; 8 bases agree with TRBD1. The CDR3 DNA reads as TGCGCCAGCAGCCTGGACAGGGAGGATACGCAGTATTTT. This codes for CASSLDREDTQYF.